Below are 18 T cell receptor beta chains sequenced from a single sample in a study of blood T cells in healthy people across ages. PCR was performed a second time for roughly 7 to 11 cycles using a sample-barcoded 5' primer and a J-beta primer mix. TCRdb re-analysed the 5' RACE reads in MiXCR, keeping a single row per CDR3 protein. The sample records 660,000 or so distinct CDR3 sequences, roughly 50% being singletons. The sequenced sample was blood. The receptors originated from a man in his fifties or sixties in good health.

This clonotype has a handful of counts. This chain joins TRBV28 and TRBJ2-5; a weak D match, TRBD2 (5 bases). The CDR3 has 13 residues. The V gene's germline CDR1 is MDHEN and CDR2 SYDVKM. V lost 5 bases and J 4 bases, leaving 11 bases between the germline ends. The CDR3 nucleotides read TGTGCCAGCAGTAGGAGGATTGTAGAGACCCAGTACTTC. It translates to CASSRRIVETQYF.

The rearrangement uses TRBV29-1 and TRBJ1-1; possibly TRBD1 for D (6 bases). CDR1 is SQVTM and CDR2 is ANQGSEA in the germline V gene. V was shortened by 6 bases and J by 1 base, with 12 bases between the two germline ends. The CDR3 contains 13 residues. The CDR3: CSVQRQANTEAFF. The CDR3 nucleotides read TGCAGCGTGCAAAGACAGGCGAACACTGAAGCTTTCTTT.

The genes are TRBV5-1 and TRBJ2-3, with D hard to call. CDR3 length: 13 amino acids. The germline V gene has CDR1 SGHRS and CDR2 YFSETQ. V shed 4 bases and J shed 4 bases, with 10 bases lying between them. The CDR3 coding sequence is TGCGCCAGCAGCCACAGCAGTCCAGATACGCAGTATTTT. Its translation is CASSHSSPDTQYF.

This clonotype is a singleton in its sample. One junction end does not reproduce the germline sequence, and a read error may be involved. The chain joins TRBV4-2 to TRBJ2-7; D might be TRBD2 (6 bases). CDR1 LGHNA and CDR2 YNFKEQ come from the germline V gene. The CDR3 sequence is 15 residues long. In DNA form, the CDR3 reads TGTGCCAGCAGCCCCTATCTGCAGGGACTCGGCGAGCGGTACTTC. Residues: CASSPYLQGLGERYF.

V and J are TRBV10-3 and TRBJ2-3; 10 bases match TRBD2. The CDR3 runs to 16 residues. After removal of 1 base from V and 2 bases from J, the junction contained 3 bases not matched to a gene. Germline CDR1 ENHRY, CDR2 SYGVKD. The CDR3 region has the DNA TGTGCCATCAGTGAGTTCGGGACTAGCGCCACAGATACGCAGTATTTT. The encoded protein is CAISEFGTSATDTQYF.

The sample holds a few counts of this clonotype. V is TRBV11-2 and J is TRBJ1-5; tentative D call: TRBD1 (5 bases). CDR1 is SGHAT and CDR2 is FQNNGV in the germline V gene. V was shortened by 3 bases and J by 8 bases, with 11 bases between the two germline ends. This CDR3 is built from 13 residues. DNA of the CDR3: TGTGCCAGCAGCTTGAACTGGGGGGAGCCCCAGCATTTT. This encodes CASSLNWGEPQHF. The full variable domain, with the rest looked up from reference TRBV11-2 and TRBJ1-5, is EAGVAQSPRYKIIEKRQSVAFWCNPISGHATLYWYQQILGQGPKLLIQFQNNGVVDDSQLPKDRFSAERLKGVDSTLKIQPAKLEDSAVYLCASSLNWGEPQHFGDGTRLSIL.

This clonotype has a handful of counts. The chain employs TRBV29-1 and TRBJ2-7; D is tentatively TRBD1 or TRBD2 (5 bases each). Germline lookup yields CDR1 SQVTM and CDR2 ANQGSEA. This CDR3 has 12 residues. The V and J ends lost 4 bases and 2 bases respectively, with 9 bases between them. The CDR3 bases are TGCAGCGTTGCCCGGGACCCCTACGAGCAGTACTTC. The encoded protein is CSVARDPYEQYF.

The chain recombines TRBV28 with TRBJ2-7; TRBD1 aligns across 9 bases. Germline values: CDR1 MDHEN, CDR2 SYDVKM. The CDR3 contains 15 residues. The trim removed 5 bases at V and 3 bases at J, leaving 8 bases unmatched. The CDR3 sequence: CASSTRTGARYEQYF. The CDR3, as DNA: TGTGCCAGCAGTACTCGGACAGGGGCGCGCTACGAGCAGTACTTC.

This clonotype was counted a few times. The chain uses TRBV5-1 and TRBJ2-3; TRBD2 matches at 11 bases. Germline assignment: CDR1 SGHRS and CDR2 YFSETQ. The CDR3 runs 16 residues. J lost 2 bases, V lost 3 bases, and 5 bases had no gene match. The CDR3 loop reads CASSSTLAGATDTQYF. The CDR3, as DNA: TGCGCCAGCAGCTCCACACTAGCGGGAGCCACAGATACGCAGTATTTT.

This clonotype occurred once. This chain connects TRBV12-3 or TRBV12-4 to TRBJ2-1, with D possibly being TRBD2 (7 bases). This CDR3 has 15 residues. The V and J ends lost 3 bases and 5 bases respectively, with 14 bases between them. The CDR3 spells CASSFMAGAHNEQFF. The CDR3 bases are TGTGCCAGCAGTTTTATGGCGGGGGCCCACAATGAGCAGTTCTTC.

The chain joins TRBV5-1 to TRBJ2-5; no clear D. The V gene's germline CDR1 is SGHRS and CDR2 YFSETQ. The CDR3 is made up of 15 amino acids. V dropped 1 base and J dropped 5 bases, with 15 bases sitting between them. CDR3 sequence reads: CASSLSLGVSETQYF. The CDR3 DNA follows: TGCGCCAGCAGCTTGAGTCTAGGAGTTTCTGAGACCCAGTACTTC.

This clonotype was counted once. In DNA, the CDR3 is TGTGCCAGCTACAGGGGAGAGAGCACTGAAGCTTTCTTT. It specifies CASYRGESTEAFF. V gene TRBV6-6 combines with J gene TRBJ1-1; 7 positions match TRBD1. Trimming cost V 8 bases and J 4 bases; bases outside gene matches: 7. CDR1 is MNHNY, CDR2 SVGAGI, per germline (reference sequence). The CDR3 runs 13 residues.

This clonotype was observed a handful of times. The CDR3 here is CASRTSGGGNEQFF. The CDR3 coding sequence is TGCGCCAGCCGAACTAGCGGGGGGGGCAATGAGCAGTTCTTC. J is TRBJ2-1 and V is TRBV5-1; 13 bases match TRBD2. The CDR3 runs 14 residues. J lost 6 bases, V lost 7 bases, and 4 bases had no gene match. Germline V gene sequence: CDR1 SGHRS, CDR2 YFSETQ.

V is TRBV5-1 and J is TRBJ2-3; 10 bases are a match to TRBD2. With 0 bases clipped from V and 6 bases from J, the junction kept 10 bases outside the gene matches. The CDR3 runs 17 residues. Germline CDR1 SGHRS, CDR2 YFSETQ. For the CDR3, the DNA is TGCGCCAGCAGCTTGGCTGCTAGCGGGGGTCCGACGGATACGCAGTATTTT. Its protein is CASSLAASGGPTDTQYF.

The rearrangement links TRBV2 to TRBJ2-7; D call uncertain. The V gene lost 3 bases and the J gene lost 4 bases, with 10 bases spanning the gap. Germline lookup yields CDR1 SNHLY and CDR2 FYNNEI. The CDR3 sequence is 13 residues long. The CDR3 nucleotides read TGTGCCAGCAGTGACGTAGGAATATACGAGCAGTACTTC. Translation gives CASSDVGIYEQYF.

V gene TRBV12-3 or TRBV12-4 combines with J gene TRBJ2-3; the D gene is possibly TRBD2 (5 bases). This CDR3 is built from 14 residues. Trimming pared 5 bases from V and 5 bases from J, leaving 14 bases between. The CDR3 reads CASSVRGSGDTQYF. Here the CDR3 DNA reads TGTGCCAGCAGTGTTAGAGGGAGCGGAGATACGCAGTATTTT.

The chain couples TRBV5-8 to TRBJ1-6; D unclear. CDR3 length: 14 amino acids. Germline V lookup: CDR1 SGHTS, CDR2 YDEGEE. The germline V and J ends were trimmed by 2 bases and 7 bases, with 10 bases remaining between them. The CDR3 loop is CASSFARRNSPLHF. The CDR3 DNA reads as TGTGCCAGCAGCTTTGCCAGAAGGAATTCACCCCTCCACTTT.

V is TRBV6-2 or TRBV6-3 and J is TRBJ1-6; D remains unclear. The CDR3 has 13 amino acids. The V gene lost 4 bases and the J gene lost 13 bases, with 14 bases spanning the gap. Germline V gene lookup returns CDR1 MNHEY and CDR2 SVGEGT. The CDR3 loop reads CASSSPSGRPLHF. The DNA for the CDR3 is TGTGCCAGCAGTTCCCCTTCCGGGCGGCCCCTCCACTTT.